This T cell receptor beta chain was identified in a study of blood T cell repertoires in COVID-19. Study-level information: The origin of the acute and convalescent COVID-19 samples was the United States, Italy and Spain. From T cells, B-cell-depleted T cells, or PBMCs came the material, which was cDNA or gDNA.

This table comes from immunoSEQ multiplex PCR, and its TCRdb copy is limited to in-frame clones, with some not included. The table lists some 250,000 clones, around 84% of them singletons. CDR1 and CDR2 (germline): LGHNA, YSLEER. The V gene end was trimmed by 3 bases and the J gene end by 1 base; junction bases not matched to a gene: 12. CDR3 length: 18 residues. This clonotype was obtained from a man in his sixties with acute or convalescent COVID-19. Sequencing was done on a sample of peripheral blood. The V and J genes are TRBV4-3 and TRBJ2-5; TRBD1 matches at 9 bases. CDR3 protein: CASSQGQGVNPPQETQYF. The CDR3 bases are TGCGCCAGCAGCCAGGGACAGGGTGTAAACCCTCCCCAAGAGACCCAGTACTTC.